The next 3 T cell receptor beta chains were all read from a single sample in a study of CD8 T cells in ankylosing spondylitis. Whole-study results and caveats: Seemingly characteristic of ankylosing spondylitis blood was a TCR beta motif consisting of eight highly homologous variants.

These receptors have no identified antigens. One entry per CDR3 protein results from TCRdb running MiXCR on the 5' RACE reads. The sample shows hundreds of thousands of distinct CDR3 sequences, approximately 12% of them seen only once. Source material: blood, either unsorted or a sorted T cell fraction (not recorded which). The receptors originated from a male donor with ankylosing spondylitis.

This clonotype was recorded many times. Here the CDR3 reads CASSLNLISEAFF. DNA for the CDR3: TGTGCCAGCAGTTTAAACCTCATCTCTGAAGCTTTCTTT. The chain carries TRBV12-3 or TRBV12-4 and TRBJ1-1; D not resolved. Trimming took off 2 bases at V and 6 bases at J, with 10 bases between the two ends. The CDR3 extends over 13 amino acids.

In its sample, this clonotype was seen many times. The chain links TRBV3-1 to TRBJ1-6; D gene ambiguous. The CDR3 has 11 amino acids. Germline assignment: CDR1 LGHDT and CDR2 YNNKEL (reference sequence). V lost 0 bases to trimming and J lost 9 bases, with 0 bases between them. CDR3 sequence (DNA): TGTGCCAGCAGCCAAGATTCACCCCTCCACTTT. It specifies CASSQDSPLHF. Filled out from reference TRBV3-1 and TRBJ1-6, the complete variable domain reads DTAVSQTPKYLVTQMGNDKSIKCEQNLGHDTMYWYKQDSKKFLKIMFSYNNKELIINETVPNRFSPKSPDKAHLNLHINSLELGDSAVYFCASSQDSPLHFGNGTRLTVT.

This clonotype appeared many times. This chain links TRBV20-1 with TRBJ1-1; D might be TRBD1 (6 bases). Germline-derived CDR1 and CDR2 are DFQATT and SNEGSKA (reference sequence). This CDR3 comprises 14 residues. Between the trimmed V and J ends, which lost 2 bases and 4 bases, there was a span of 14 bases. The CDR3, as DNA: TGCAGTGCTAGAACCGCTGACAGGACCACTGAAGCTTTCTTT. It specifies CSARTADRTTEAFF.